Following are 30 T cell receptor beta chains from one sample sequenced in a study of blood T cell repertoires in COVID-19. The assay was immunoSEQ multiplex PCR, and TCRdb's table has in-frame clones only and misses some. The repertoire holds nearly 250,000 clones, with more than 75% as singletons. The sequenced material came from peripheral blood. These receptors were collected from a woman older than 75 with COVID-19, enrolled during active disease.

This clone occurred a few times. The genes are TRBV19 and TRBJ2-4, with TRBD2 identical over 7 bases. Germline trimming cut 1 base from V and 6 bases from J; bases unmatched to any gene: 3. This CDR3 comprises 14 residues. CDR1 is LNHDA, CDR2 SQIVND, per germline (reference sequence). This CDR3 is CASSIGTSRNIQYF. In DNA form, the CDR3 reads TGTGCCAGTAGTATAGGGACTAGTCGAAACATTCAGTACTTC. Based on the CDR3 plus reference TRBV19 and TRBJ2-4, the full variable domain is DGGITQSPKYLFRKEGQNVTLSCEQNLNHDAMYWYRQDPGQGLRLIYYSQIVNDFQKGDIAEGYSVSREKKESFPLTVTSAQKNPTAFYLCASSIGTSRNIQYFGAGTRLSVL.

V usage is TRBV6-6 and J usage is TRBJ1-2; D is unresolved. The length of the CDR3 is 15 residues. Per the germline V gene, CDR1 is MNHNY and CDR2 is SVGAGI (reference sequence). V was trimmed by 0 bases and J by 2 bases, leaving 10 bases between them. The CDR3 sequence is CASSYSGGVNYGYTF. As DNA, the CDR3 is TGTGCCAGCAGTTACTCGGGCGGGGTGAACTATGGCTACACCTTC.

Comment on this clone: Distinct nucleotide sequences in the sample also encode this CDR3. The V gene is TRBV5-1, the J gene TRBJ1-1; D is unresolved. CDR1 SGHRS and CDR2 YFSETQ come from the germline V gene. The V and J ends lost 0 bases and 0 bases respectively, with 6 bases between them. CDR3 length: 14 residues. The CDR3 is CASSLGQMNTEAFF. The CDR3 nucleotides read TGCGCCAGCAGCTTGGGCCAGATGAACACTGAAGCTTTCTTT.

The chain couples TRBV7-9 to TRBJ2-7; weak D call: TRBD2 (5 bases). Per germline, CDR1 SEHNR and CDR2 FQNEAQ (reference sequence). The germline V and J ends were trimmed by 3 bases and 2 bases, with 8 bases remaining between them. This CDR3 has 13 amino acids. CDR3 DNA: TGTGCCAGCAGCTTGGGGAGAGCCTACGAGCAGTACTTC. Protein: CASSLGRAYEQYF. Based on the CDR3 plus reference TRBV7-9 and TRBJ2-7, the full variable domain is DTGVSQNPRHKITKRGQNVTFRCDPISEHNRLYWYRQTLGQGPEFLTYFQNEAQLEKSRLLSDRFSAERPKGSFSTLEIQRTEQGDSAMYLCASSLGRAYEQYFGPGTRLTVT.

The rearrangement joins TRBV28 to TRBJ2-7, with 7 bases aligning to TRBD1. V dropped 5 bases and J dropped 9; count of bases not matched to a gene: 16. CDR1 and CDR2 (germline): MDHEN, SYDVKM. The length of the CDR3 is 15 residues. The CDR3 DNA reads as TGTGCCAGCAGTCCCCGGACAGGCCTCCTTGGGGGGCAGTACGTC. This encodes CASSPRTGLLGGQYV.

This chain's CDR3 is CASSLSPGTGSPLHF. CDR3 nucleotides: TGTGCCAGCAGTTTAAGTCCCGGGACAGGGTCCCCCCTCCACTTT. V gene TRBV28 combines with J gene TRBJ1-6, with 9 positions matching TRBD1. Losses at the gene ends were 2 bases for V and 13 bases for J; bases not matched to a gene: 9. This CDR3 is built from 15 residues. Germline V gives CDR1 MDHEN, CDR2 SYDVKM.

The chain links TRBV4-2 to TRBJ1-2, with a possible D match to TRBD1 (6 bases). Germline CDR1 is LGHNA and CDR2 is YNFKEQ. The CDR3 runs 16 residues. Between the trimmed V and J ends, which lost 4 bases and 7 bases, there was a span of 22 bases. The CDR3 region has the DNA TGTGCCAGCAGCCGAAACTACAGGGATGGTACAGGTGGCTACACCTTC. This gives the protein CASSRNYRDGTGGYTF.

This clone was detected a few times. The V call is TRBV6-6, the J call TRBJ2-2, with TRBD1 matching 7 bases. Losses at the gene ends were 6 bases for V and 4 bases for J; bases not matched to a gene: 5. The CDR3 runs to 14 residues. The germline gives CDR1 MNHNY, CDR2 SVGAGI (reference sequence). The CDR3 region is CASRLGQITGELFF. DNA of the CDR3: TGTGCCAGCAGACTGGGACAGATCACCGGGGAGCTGTTTTTT.

This clone was observed a few times. The chain carries TRBV2 and TRBJ1-4, with a possible D match to TRBD1 (6 bases). V lost 6 bases and J lost 8, with 7 bases in between. This CDR3 is 11 amino acids long. Germline V gives CDR1 SNHLY, CDR2 FYNNEI. The CDR3 sequence: CASSGTEKLFF. The DNA for the CDR3 is TGTGCCAGCAGCGGGACAGAAAAACTGTTTTTT.

The CDR3 region has the DNA TGTGCCAGCAGTTTAGCGGGCACTAGGAATGAGCAGTTCTTC. Translated, it gives CASSLAGTRNEQFF. This chain joins TRBV28 and TRBJ2-1, with D possibly being TRBD2 (5 bases). Germline loops: CDR1 MDHEN, CDR2 SYDVKM. CDR3 length: 14 residues. Trimming removed 2 bases at V and 7 bases at J, with 12 bases between.

The rearrangement joins TRBV28 to TRBJ1-2, with D possibly being TRBD1 (6 bases). The CDR3 contains 13 residues. Germline CDR1 MDHEN, CDR2 SYDVKM. The V and J ends lost 2 bases and 4 bases respectively, with 8 bases between them. CDR3 protein: CASSLVTGYGYTF. In DNA, the CDR3 is TGTGCCAGCAGTTTAGTGACAGGCTATGGCTACACCTTC.

The V and J genes are TRBV19 and TRBJ1-2; 7 nucleotides match TRBD1. The CDR3 is made up of 13 amino acids. With V trimmed by 9 bases and J by 2 bases, 6 bases remained unmatched. Per germline, CDR1 LNHDA and CDR2 SQIVND (reference sequence). As DNA, the CDR3 is TGTGCCAGCCGACAGGGCATAAACTATGGCTACACCTTC. The encoded protein is CASRQGINYGYTF.

CDR3 residues: CASSDIATLHF. In nucleotides, the CDR3 is TGTGCCAGCAGTGACATCGCTACCCTCCACTTT. The rearrangement joins TRBV7-9 to TRBJ1-6; D gene ambiguous. The V end lost 6 bases, the J end lost 14 bases, and 11 bases lay between the germline ends. Germline V gene data show CDR1 as SEHNR and CDR2 as FQNEAQ (reference sequence). CDR3 length: 11 residues.

V is TRBV28 and J is TRBJ1-5, with 7 bases identical to TRBD1. This CDR3 has 15 residues. V lost 5 bases, J lost 2 bases, and 6 bases stayed unmatched. Germline values: CDR1 MDHEN, CDR2 SYDVKM. In DNA form, the CDR3 reads TGTGCCAGCAGTAACGCAGGGGGAGGCAATCAGCCCCAGCATTTT. It codes for CASSNAGGGNQPQHF.

The chain recombines TRBV10-2 with TRBJ2-5, with 8 bases that match TRBD2. This CDR3 spans 14 amino acids. Trimming took 4 bases from V and 2 from J; bases not matched to a gene: 3. Germline values: CDR1 WSHSY, CDR2 SAAADI. The chain's CDR3 is CASSGIAGQETQYF. In DNA, the CDR3 is TGCGCCAGCAGTGGGATAGCGGGGCAAGAGACCCAGTACTTC.

This chain joins TRBV6-5 and TRBJ1-3; 7 bases align to TRBD1. Per the germline V gene, CDR1 is MNHEY and CDR2 is SVGAGI. With V trimmed by 6 bases and J by 0 bases, 5 bases remained unmatched. The CDR3 length is 15 residues. CDR3 sequence: CASRDRPNSGNTIYF. The CDR3 bases are TGTGCCAGCAGGGACAGGCCCAACTCTGGAAACACCATATATTTT.

V gene TRBV6-1 combines with J gene TRBJ2-3; 7 bases fit TRBD2. Germline V CDR1 and CDR2: MNHNS, SASEGT. CDR3 length: 17 residues. Trimming removed 1 base from V and 2 bases from J; junction bases left unmatched: 9. The CDR3 is CASSEEYPGDYTDTQYF. The CDR3 DNA is TGTGCCAGCAGTGAAGAATACCCCGGGGACTACACAGATACGCAGTATTTT.

The rearrangement uses TRBV6-5 and TRBJ2-3; TRBD2 matches at 7 bases. V lost 6 bases, J lost 3 bases, and 3 bases stayed unmatched. CDR3 length: 13 residues. The germline V gene has CDR1 MNHEY and CDR2 SVGAGI. The CDR3 loop reads CASRRRETDTQYF. The CDR3 region has the DNA TGTGCCAGCAGACGGCGGGAGACAGATACGCAGTATTTT.

This clone was picked up a small number of times. The rearrangement joins TRBV19 to TRBJ2-1; possible D gene TRBD1, 6 bases. The CDR3 extends over 20 amino acids. Trimming cost V 4 bases and J 5 bases, with 30 bases left between them. Germline V lookup: CDR1 LNHDA, CDR2 SQIVND (reference sequence). DNA of the CDR3: TGTGCCAGTAGTACTTCTTTAAGGGACACCAACCTTTTTAATCACAATGAGCAGTTCTTC. Its translation is CASSTSLRDTNLFNHNEQFF.

The chain couples TRBV6-5 to TRBJ1-4, with D tentatively TRBD1 (6 bases). V was pared by 6 bases and J by 7 bases, with 9 bases between. The CDR3 covers 12 residues. Germline assignment: CDR1 MNHEY and CDR2 SVGAGI. The CDR3 DNA reads TGTGCCAGCAGGAGGGGGACTGAAAAACTGTTTTTT. This encodes CASRRGTEKLFF.

The rearrangement uses TRBV4-1 and TRBJ2-1; unclear D gene. This CDR3 comprises 20 residues. Germline values: CDR1 MGHRA, CDR2 YSYEKL. With 0 bases removed from V and 1 base from J, the gap between germline ends came to 22 bases. CDR3 sequence: CASSQDPTHPLVASYNEQFF. Written as DNA, the CDR3 is TGCGCCAGCAGCCAAGATCCAACCCATCCGTTAGTTGCGTCCTACAATGAGCAGTTCTTC.

The genes are TRBV7-2 and TRBJ2-7; 15 nucleotides match TRBD2. From germline, CDR1 is SGHTA and CDR2 FQGNSA. The CDR3 length is 17 residues. The junction had 8 bases not matched to a gene; V was cut back by 4 bases and J by 4 bases. The CDR3: CASSWGTSGGHEYEQYV. CDR3 DNA sequence: TGTGCCAGCAGCTGGGGGACTAGCGGGGGGCATGAGTACGAGCAGTACGTC.

The chain has TRBV5-1 and TRBJ2-2; 7 bases align to TRBD1. The CDR3 length is 16 residues. Trimming at V came to 4 bases and at J to 1 base, leaving 7 bases not matched to a gene. Per germline, CDR1 SGHRS and CDR2 YFSETQ. The CDR3 is CASSQTGTVNTGELFF. Here the CDR3 DNA reads TGCGCCAGCAGCCAGACCGGGACAGTGAACACCGGGGAGCTGTTTTTT.

The chain employs TRBV4-1 and TRBJ1-1, with TRBD1 matching over 11 bases. The germline V gene has CDR1 MGHRA and CDR2 YSYEKL. The V gene end was trimmed by 4 bases and the J gene end by 3 bases; junction bases not matched to a gene: 4. This CDR3 spans 15 amino acids. The CDR3 loop reads CASSPGQGAYTEAFF. The CDR3 coding sequence is TGCGCCAGCAGCCCAGGACAGGGGGCTTACACTGAAGCTTTCTTT.

The chain combines TRBV10-3 with TRBJ2-6; D gene unclear. This CDR3 has 12 amino acids. Germline V gene sequence: CDR1 ENHRY, CDR2 SYGVKD. The germline V and J ends were trimmed by 10 bases and 4 bases, with 8 bases remaining between them. The CDR3: CATFSGANVLTF. CDR3 in DNA: TGTGCCACCTTTTCGGGGGCCAACGTCCTGACTTTC.

This chain joins TRBV5-1 and TRBJ2-3, with TRBD2 matching 8 bases. With 3 bases clipped from V and 4 bases from J, the junction kept 1 base outside the gene matches. The CDR3 spans 13 residues. Germline V gene lookup returns CDR1 SGHRS and CDR2 YFSETQ. This CDR3 is CASSSGGADTQYF. The CDR3 DNA reads as TGCGCCAGCAGCTCCGGGGGGGCAGATACGCAGTATTTT.

The rearrangement uses TRBV7-2 and TRBJ2-2, with 9 bases fitting TRBD1. CDR3 length: 15 amino acids. Losses at the gene ends were 5 bases for V and 3 bases for J; bases not matched to a gene: 4. Germline assignment: CDR1 SGHTA and CDR2 FQGNSA. CDR3 loop: CASSVGTGHTGELFF. As DNA, the CDR3 is TGTGCCAGCAGCGTGGGGACAGGGCACACCGGGGAGCTGTTTTTT.

The rearrangement uses TRBV11-2 and TRBJ1-2; tentatively, D is TRBD1 (5 bases). The CDR3 runs to 14 residues. The V gene's germline CDR1 is SGHAT and CDR2 FQNNGV. The V end lost 3 bases, the J end lost 4 bases, and 12 bases lay between the germline ends. CDR3 bases: TGTGCCAGCAGCTTCGACGGGACTTTCTATGGCTACACCTTC. Encoded protein: CASSFDGTFYGYTF. The entire variable domain, with the rest obtained from reference TRBV11-2 and TRBJ1-2, is as follows: EAGVAQSPRYKIIEKRQSVAFWCNPISGHATLYWYQQILGQGPKLLIQFQNNGVVDDSQLPKDRFSAERLKGVDSTLKIQPAKLEDSAVYLCASSFDGTFYGYTFGSGTRLTVV.

This chain uses TRBV11-2 with TRBJ2-1, with 9 bases that match TRBD2. Germline-derived CDR1 and CDR2 are SGHAT and FQNNGV. This CDR3 is 15 amino acids long. The J segment lost 4 bases and the V segment lost 6 bases, leaving 7 bases of the junction unmatched. The CDR3 DNA sequence: TGTGCCAGCAGTCATGGACTAGCGATATACAATGAGCAGTTCTTC. This encodes CASSHGLAIYNEQFF.

This sequence joins TRBV27 and TRBJ2-5; 8 positions agree with TRBD2. V lost 4 bases to trimming and J lost 7 bases; unmatched junction nucleotides: 11. The CDR3 has 15 amino acids. The germline gives CDR1 MNHEY, CDR2 SMNVEV (reference sequence). CDR3 protein: CASSSETSGSGTQYF. The CDR3 DNA sequence: TGTGCCAGCAGTTCCGAAACTAGCGGATCAGGGACCCAGTACTTC.